The 14 T cell receptor beta chains presented below share a single source sample, sequenced in a study of monozygotic twins with inflammatory bowel disease. TCRdb reprocessed the 5' RACE reads, keeping one entry per CDR3 protein, no DNA. The sample features over 150,000 distinct CDR3 sequences, with roughly 2.4% in its top ten. Material: blood. All receptors derive from a human donor with ulcerative colitis or Crohn's disease, or a healthy co-twin of an affected twin (not recorded which).

The rearrangement joins TRBV24-1 to TRBJ2-1. The germline gives CDR1 KGHDR, CDR2 SFDVKD. There are 11 residues in the CDR3. CDR3 sequence reads: CATSDLFEQFF.

The J gene is TRBJ1-5, the V gene TRBV20-1; with no DNA, the TCRdb D assignment of TRBD1 cannot be verified. CDR3 length: 13 amino acids. The germline CDR1 and CDR2 sequences are DFQATT and SNEGSKA (reference sequence). CDR3 amino acids: CSAAPEMEQPQHF.

The chain carries TRBV14 and TRBJ1-2. The CDR3 totals 13 residues. In germline, CDR1 is SGHDN, CDR2 FVKESK. The CDR3 reads CASSHGPTYGYTF.

CDR3 protein: CASSPPDTEQFF. The genes are TRBV28 and TRBJ2-1. The CDR3 consists of 12 residues. CDR1 and CDR2 from the germline V gene are MDHEN and SYDVKM.

V usage is TRBV20-1 and J usage is TRBJ2-5. Germline V gene sequence: CDR1 DFQATT, CDR2 SNEGSKA (reference sequence). The CDR3 is 13 residues long. The chain's CDR3 is CSARTSDQETQYF.

This chain links TRBV5-1 with TRBJ2-3. Germline V gene data show CDR1 as SGHRS and CDR2 as YFSETQ. CDR3 length: 13 residues. The CDR3 here is CASRLNVADTQYF.

This sequence joins TRBV6-1 and TRBJ1-5; no DNA is available, so the TRBD1 call from TCRdb remains unchecked. This CDR3 has 15 amino acids. Per the germline V gene, CDR1 is MNHNS and CDR2 is SASEGT. This chain's CDR3 is CASSGGTGGDQPQHF.

CDR3 loop: CASSLDLGLTNEKLFF. V and J are TRBV11-2 and TRBJ1-4. Germline CDR1 reads SGHAT; CDR2 reads FQNNGV. The CDR3 sequence is 16 residues long.

CDR3 residues: CASRPDSSYGYTF. The chain has TRBV12-3 or TRBV12-4 and TRBJ1-2; TCRdb picks TRBD1, but there is no DNA to check that call. The CDR3 has 13 residues.

The genes are TRBV7-9 and TRBJ1-1; without DNA, the TCRdb call of TRBD1 cannot be checked. The CDR3 consists of 15 residues. In germline, CDR1 is SEHNR, CDR2 FQNEAQ (reference sequence). The chain's CDR3 is CASSLAVAGMAEAFF.

The J gene is TRBJ2-7, the V gene TRBV25-1; TCRdb proposes TRBD1, but this gene call is untestable without DNA. This CDR3 comprises 14 residues. The germline V gene has CDR1 MGHDK and CDR2 SYGVNS. The CDR3 is CASSEYRDSYEQYF.

This sequence joins TRBV23-1 and TRBJ2-3; TCRdb reports TRBD1, a call that lacks DNA to check it against. TRBV23-1 is marked as an open reading frame, function uncertain. The CDR3 has 16 residues. This CDR3 reads CASSQRGQGATDTQYF.

CDR3 in amino acids: CASSLGPFTDTQYF. This sequence joins TRBV5-1 and TRBJ2-3. This CDR3 has 14 amino acids. Germline CDR1 is SGHRS and CDR2 is YFSETQ.

This rearrangement joins TRBV18 to TRBJ1-1; as DNA is missing, the TRBD1 call by TCRdb cannot be tested. The germline gives CDR1 KGHSH, CDR2 LQKENI. The CDR3 is 16 residues long. CDR3 amino acids: CASSRRDRALNTEAFF.